The T cell receptor (beta chain) under discussion was sequenced for a study of T cell responses to AZD1222 COVID-19 vaccine. Findings and caveats of the study: Donors were largely white British and mainly female; clonal diversity was possibly underestimated.

TCRdb's copy holds only in-frame clones and misses some; the assay was immunoSEQ multiplex PCR. The sample shows 90,000 to 130,000 clones, approximately 83% of them seen only once. V shed 5 bases and J 4 bases; nucleotides not matched to a gene: 8. Germline loops: CDR1 SGHTA, CDR2 FQGNSA. This CDR3 spans 16 amino acids. The sample holds one count of this clone. Its specificity is not known. V usage is TRBV7-2 and J usage is TRBJ2-2; 9 nucleotides match TRBD2. The source was peripheral blood, collected on day 0 of AZD1222 vaccination. The clonotype originates from an adult in good health. This CDR3 reads CASSLQEAGGTGELFF. The CDR3 DNA reads as TGTGCCAGCAGCCTCCAGGAAGCGGGGGGCACCGGGGAGCTGTTTTTT.